These 30 T cell receptor beta chains were sequenced from one sample in a study of CXCR3-negative and CXCR3-positive naive CD8 T cells (dated by TCRdb to the late 2010s). Data came from a NextSeq 550. The Human TCR Profiling Kit (MiLaboratory) was used to make UMI-labeled 5' RACE TRB cDNA libraries. Through TCRdb reprocessing, the reads give one entry per CDR3 protein sequence; DNA is omitted. In this sample's table one finds tens of thousands of distinct CDR3 sequences. The ten largest clones add up to 23% of the sample. Sample: memory CD8+ T cells from blood. Per the publication, the cell subset or site label means: conventional CD8+ memory T cells (TMEM), sorted as controls. These receptors all stem from a human donor in good health. Some clones in this sample may be carry-over from other donors' samples.

The chain couples TRBV6-2 or TRBV6-3 to TRBJ2-7; TCRdb proposes TRBD1, but this gene call is untestable without DNA. This CDR3 has 14 residues. CDR1 and CDR2 from the germline V gene are MNHEY and SVGEGT. CDR3 sequence: CASSFTGPLYEQYF.

The chain uses TRBV7-6 and TRBJ2-6. This CDR3 has 17 residues. Germline values: CDR1 SGHVS, CDR2 FNYEAQ. The CDR3 sequence is CASSFEFIPSGANVLTF.

The chain carries TRBV19 and TRBJ1-1; TCRdb outputs TRBD1, but without DNA this stays unchecked. This CDR3 region has 15 residues. Germline V gene data show CDR1 as LNHDA and CDR2 as SQIVND (reference sequence). The CDR3 loop reads CASSPWTGENTEAFF.

The J gene is TRBJ2-7, the V gene TRBV7-9. Per the germline V gene, CDR1 is SEHNR and CDR2 is FQNEAQ (reference sequence). The CDR3 consists of 15 residues. CDR3 residues: CASSSPTESSYEQYF. Full variable domain (outside the CDR3, taken from reference TRBV7-9 and TRBJ2-7): DTGVSQNPRHKITKRGQNVTFRCDPISEHNRLYWYRQTLGQGPEFLTYFQNEAQLEKSRLLSDRFSAERPKGSFSTLEIQRTEQGDSAMYLCASSSPTESSYEQYFGPGTRLTVT.

The V call is TRBV4-2, the J call TRBJ1-5; TCRdb returns TRBD1, unconfirmable since there is no DNA. Germline V gene data show CDR1 as LGHNA and CDR2 as YNFKEQ. The CDR3 has 15 amino acids. CDR3 loop: CASSDLIGVHQPQHF.

This chain uses TRBV5-1 with TRBJ2-5; lacking DNA, the TRBD2 call made by TCRdb goes unchecked. Germline lookup yields CDR1 SGHRS and CDR2 YFSETQ. The CDR3 extends over 12 amino acids. The CDR3 protein is CASGSSEGTQYF.

The J gene is TRBJ2-1, the V gene TRBV5-1. The CDR3 is 14 amino acids. Per germline, CDR1 SGHRS and CDR2 YFSETQ. The CDR3 loop is CASSLGGPDIEQFF.

The rearrangement uses TRBV5-5 and TRBJ1-1; the TCRdb D gene call, TRBD1, has no DNA to confirm it. The CDR3 is made up of 13 amino acids. From germline, CDR1 is SGHKS and CDR2 YYEKEE (reference sequence). This CDR3 reads CASSLWGGTEAFF.

The CDR3 loop reads CASSLRTSGGARDTQYF. The chain recombines TRBV14 with TRBJ2-3; as DNA is missing, the TRBD2 call by TCRdb cannot be tested. Germline assignment: CDR1 SGHDN and CDR2 FVKESK. The CDR3 extends over 17 amino acids.

V and J are TRBV29-1 and TRBJ2-7. Germline values: CDR1 SQVTM, CDR2 ANQGSEA. The CDR3 totals 12 residues. The chain's CDR3 is CSVRISGYEQYF.

The chain links TRBV20-1 to TRBJ2-3; TCRdb designates TRBD1, a call that cannot be tested without DNA. Looked up from germline, CDR1 is DFQATT and CDR2 is SNEGSKA (reference sequence). This CDR3 is 15 amino acids long. This chain's CDR3 is CSARRGQGDADTQYF.

This rearrangement joins TRBV6-5 to TRBJ1-1; with no DNA, the TCRdb D assignment of TRBD1 cannot be verified. Per the germline V gene, CDR1 is MNHEY and CDR2 is SVGAGI. CDR3 length: 16 residues. The chain's CDR3 is CASSYRPGRHDTEAFF.

The chain carries TRBV20-1 and TRBJ2-7. This CDR3 spans 13 amino acids. Germline CDR1 and CDR2: DFQATT and SNEGSKA (reference sequence). This CDR3 is CSASSDSTYEQYF.

The chain recombines TRBV7-9 with TRBJ1-4. The germline V gene has CDR1 SEHNR and CDR2 FQNEAQ (reference sequence). CDR3 length: 14 amino acids. This chain's CDR3 is CASSGPQYNEKLFF.

This chain uses TRBV20-1 with TRBJ2-3; with no DNA, the TCRdb D assignment of TRBD2 cannot be verified. Germline CDR1 DFQATT, CDR2 SNEGSKA (reference sequence). This CDR3 is built from 15 residues. The CDR3 sequence: CSARTSGGEADTQYF.

V usage is TRBV2 and J usage is TRBJ2-3; TCRdb calls TRBD1, which cannot be checked without DNA. In germline, CDR1 is SNHLY, CDR2 FYNNEI. CDR3 length equals 12 residues. The CDR3 spells CASIEGSDTQYF.

The chain employs TRBV3-1 and TRBJ2-7; TCRdb proposes TRBD1, but this gene call is untestable without DNA. CDR3 length equals 14 residues. Germline CDR1 is LGHDT and CDR2 is YNNKEL (reference sequence). The CDR3 protein is CASSETGTFYEQYF.

The chain employs TRBV6-5 and TRBJ1-2; the TCRdb D gene call, TRBD1, has no DNA to confirm it. The germline CDR1 and CDR2 sequences are MNHEY and SVGAGI. The CDR3 runs to 12 residues. CDR3 region: CASNNRGHGYTF.

Its frequency marks this clonotype as medium-sized. This chain connects TRBV28 to TRBJ2-7; checking the TCRdb D call of TRBD1 is not possible without DNA. Germline V gene data show CDR1 as MDHEN and CDR2 as SYDVKM. There are 16 residues in the CDR3. CDR3 region: CASSPPITGAGDEQYF.

CDR3 sequence reads: CSVEDDNRDHGYTF. The genes are TRBV29-1 and TRBJ1-2; TCRdb's D call of TRBD1 is untestable without DNA. Germline V CDR1 and CDR2: SQVTM, ANQGSEA. CDR3 length: 14 amino acids. Supplemented by reference TRBV29-1 and TRBJ1-2, the full variable domain reads SAVISQKPSRDICQRGTSLTIQCQVDSQVTMMFWYRQQPGQSLTLIATANQGSEATYESGFVIDKFPISRPNLTFSTLTVSNMSPEDSSIYLCSVEDDNRDHGYTFGSGTRLTVV.

The CDR3 spells CASSLGYSTSQGSYEQYF. This chain connects TRBV5-1 to TRBJ2-7; the TCRdb D gene call, TRBD1, has no DNA to confirm it. Germline V CDR1 and CDR2: SGHRS, YFSETQ. This CDR3 has 18 amino acids.

The J gene is TRBJ2-1, the V gene TRBV20-1; lacking DNA, the TRBD2 call made by TCRdb goes unchecked. The CDR3 contains 15 residues. Germline V gene data show CDR1 as DFQATT and CDR2 as SNEGSKA (reference sequence). The CDR3 protein is CSASSGTSSYNEQFF.

This CDR3 reads CSVAAPENTEAFF. The chain couples TRBV29-1 to TRBJ1-1. The CDR3 extends over 13 amino acids. The germline gives CDR1 SQVTM, CDR2 ANQGSEA.

The chain links TRBV7-8 to TRBJ2-3; TCRdb's D gene call, TRBD1, goes unchecked for lack of DNA. Per the germline V gene, CDR1 is SGHVS and CDR2 is FQNEAQ. CDR3 length: 18 residues. The CDR3 protein is CASSPGDVPGQGTDTQYF.

The chain uses TRBV7-2 and TRBJ1-4; TCRdb reports TRBD1, a call that lacks DNA to check it against. Germline CDR1 and CDR2: SGHTA and FQGNSA. The CDR3 extends over 15 amino acids. The CDR3 is CASSLEPVFNEKLFF.

The chain joins TRBV10-3 to TRBJ1-2; lacking DNA, the TRBD1 call made by TCRdb goes unchecked. The CDR3 loop spans 17 amino acids. The germline V gene encodes CDR1 ENHRY and CDR2 SYGVKD. The CDR3: CAISEGGSVLADYGYTF.

The V call is TRBV28, the J call TRBJ2-2; absent DNA, TCRdb's TRBD2 call cannot be checked. The CDR3 is 17 residues long. The germline V gene encodes CDR1 MDHEN and CDR2 SYDVKM. The CDR3 spells CASSSPTSGSNTGELFF.

The V and J genes are TRBV5-1 and TRBJ1-1; the TRBD1 assignment by TCRdb is unverifiable without DNA. Germline CDR1 reads SGHRS; CDR2 reads YFSETQ. CDR3 length: 16 residues. CDR3: CASSKGQGAWDTEAFF.

The chain joins TRBV5-1 to TRBJ2-1; TCRdb names TRBD2, which stays unverified in the absence of DNA. Germline lookup yields CDR1 SGHRS and CDR2 YFSETQ. CDR3 size: 14 residues. CDR3 sequence reads: CASSLSGSFYEQFF.

The rearrangement joins TRBV11-2 to TRBJ2-1; TCRdb returns TRBD1, unconfirmable since there is no DNA. This CDR3 is 16 amino acids long. Looked up from germline, CDR1 is SGHAT and CDR2 is FQNNGV. CDR3: CASSWDGTSSYNEQFF.